The rows below give T cell receptor beta chains drawn from one sample of a study of T cell responses to AZD1222 COVID-19 vaccine. TCRdb's table, derived via immunoSEQ multiplex PCR, lists solely in-frame clones and lacks some. The sample lists around 100,000 clones; around 90% were seen once. Material: peripheral blood, obtained on day 0 of AZD1222 vaccination. These receptors all come from an adult in good health. CDR3s include the opening cysteine and the closing phenylalanine or tryptophan. The D gene is left open where the match is weak. The size entry is marked missing in some rows and otherwise reads once, few, many or a size class.

j_call v_call clone_size d_call cdr3_aa cdr3_nt
TRBJ2-7 TRBV3-1/TRBV3-2 once - CASSQDGGNYEQYF TGTGCCAGCAGCCAAGACGGCGGAAACTACGAGCAGTACTTC
TRBJ2-3 TRBV5-1 - TRBD2 CASSPRLASMVSTDTQYF TGCGCCAGCAGCCCAAGACTAGCGTCCATGGTTAGCACAGATACGCAGTATTTT
TRBJ2-1 TRBV6-9 once - CASTLTPQFF TGTGCCAGCACCCTGACACCCCAGTTCTTC
TRBJ2-1 TRBV6-2/TRBV6-3 - TRBD2 CASSSYGLASEQFF TGTGCCAGCAGCTCGTACGGACTAGCATCTGAGCAGTTCTTC
TRBJ1-1 TRBV2 - - CASSVLAFNTEAFF TGTGCCAGCAGTGTTTTGGCGTTTAACACTGAAGCTTTCTTT
TRBJ2-3 TRBV24-1 - - CATSDFGTNKDTQYF TGTGCCACCAGTGATTTCGGGACCAACAAAGATACGCAGTATTTT
TRBJ1-3 TRBV28 - - CASSPPVISGNTIYF TGTGCCAGCAGTCCGCCCGTTATTTCTGGAAACACCATATATTTT
TRBJ2-5 TRBV28 - - CASSGDIRETQYF TGTGCCAGCAGTGGGGACATCAGAGAGACCCAGTACTTC
TRBJ2-1 TRBV9 few TRBD2 CASSPEWTSGRGHEQFF TGTGCCAGCAGCCCTGAGTGGACAAGCGGGAGGGGACATGAGCAGTTCTTC
TRBJ1-1 TRBV11-3 - - CASSHRNTEAFF TGTGCCAGCAGCCACAGGAACACTGAAGCTTTCTTT
TRBJ2-7 TRBV9 - - CASSVGGAARERGEQYF TGTGCCAGCAGCGTAGGCGGGGCGGCGAGGGAAAGAGGTGAGCAGTACTTC
TRBJ2-5 TRBV27 - - CASSFTHQETQYF TGTGCCAGCAGTTTCACTCATCAAGAGACCCAGTACTTC
TRBJ2-5 TRBV12-3/TRBV12-4 - - CASSFTDQETQYF TGTGCCAGCAGTTTTACAGATCAAGAGACCCAGTACTTC
TRBJ2-5 TRBV27 - - CASKMWVLQETQYF TGTGCCAGCAAAATGTGGGTTTTACAAGAGACCCAGTACTTC
TRBJ1-3 TRBV6-5 - - CASSYGTLSSGNTIYF TGTGCCAGCAGTTACGGGACATTGTCCTCTGGAAACACCATATATTTT
TRBJ2-7 TRBV18 - TRBD1 CASSPGTGGYEQYF TGTGCCAGCTCACCTGGGACAGGGGGCTACGAGCAGTACTTC
TRBJ2-4 TRBV3-1/TRBV3-2 - - CASSFGFGQNIQYF TGTGCCAGCAGCTTTGGGTTTGGCCAAAACATTCAGTACTTC
TRBJ2-2 TRBV18 - TRBD2 CASSPRLVAGVTANTGELFF TGTGCCAGCTCACCACGGTTGGTAGCGGGAGTTACCGCGAACACCGGGGAGCTGTTTTTT
TRBJ1-2 TRBV19 - - CASSIVRAPYVGYTF TGTGCCAGTAGTATAGTCCGGGCCCCCTATGTTGGCTACACCTTC
TRBJ2-7 TRBV11-2 - - CASSLPVPSYEQYF TGTGCCAGCAGCCTTCCAGTCCCCTCCTACGAGCAGTACTTC
TRBJ1-3 TRBV28 once TRBD1 CASSSWTGNTIYF TGTGCCAGCAGTTCCTGGACAGGGAACACCATATATTTT
TRBJ2-3 TRBV10-2 - - CASSEMVGRSSGDTQYF TGCGCCAGCAGTGAAATGGTAGGGCGTTCGAGTGGAGATACGCAGTATTTT
TRBJ1-2 TRBV6-5 - - CASSRDRFTTF TGTGCCAGCAGTCGAGACCGTTTCACCACCTTC
TRBJ2-3 TRBV29-1 - - CSADDTQYF TGCAGCGCAGACGATACGCAGTATTTT
TRBJ2-7 TRBV10-2 - TRBD2 CASSGWRSGRPEQYF TGCGCCAGCAGTGGATGGCGTAGCGGGAGGCCCGAGCAGTACTTC
TRBJ1-5 TRBV4-1 - - CASSQEPAVSNQPQHF TGCGCCAGCAGCCAAGAACCGGCCGTTAGCAATCAGCCCCAGCATTTT
TRBJ1-1 TRBV18 - - CASSFTNREGEAFF TGTGCCAGCTCGTTTACAAACAGGGAGGGTGAAGCTTTCTTT
TRBJ1-5 TRBV7-2 - - CASSLAGTSNQPQHF TGTGCCAGCAGCTTAGCAGGGACTAGCAATCAGCCCCAGCATTTT
TRBJ1-5 TRBV18 - - CASSPMGGNQPQHF TGTGCCAGCTCACCGATGGGGGGCAATCAGCCCCAGCATTTT
TRBJ2-1 TRBV4-1 - TRBD2 CASSRIAGTYNEQFF TGCGCCAGCAGCCGGATAGCGGGAACCTACAATGAGCAGTTCTTC
TRBJ2-7 TRBV19 - - CASQPRATSYEQYF TGTGCCAGTCAACCACGAGCGACCTCCTACGAGCAGTACTTC
TRBJ1-4 TRBV7-8 - - CASSLAFFGEGTNEKLFF TGTGCCAGCAGCTTAGCGTTTTTTGGGGAAGGAACTAATGAAAAACTGTTTTTT
TRBJ2-7 TRBV4-2 - TRBD1 CASSQESGTGVFEQYF TGTGCCAGCAGCCAGGAGTCCGGGACAGGGGTATTCGAGCAGTACTTC
TRBJ1-3 TRBV16 - - CASSPLHGTSTGNTIYF TGTGCCAGCAGCCCCCTGCATGGAACATCGACTGGAAACACCATATATTTT
TRBJ1-1 TRBV2 once TRBD1 CASTRTGNTEAFF TGTGCCAGCACCAGGACAGGGAACACTGAAGCTTTCTTT
TRBJ2-7 TRBV18 - TRBD2 CASSPPSSGSSYEQYF TGTGCCAGCTCACCCCCCTCCAGCGGGAGCTCCTACGAGCAGTACTTC
TRBJ1-2 TRBV29-1 - TRBD1 CSVRQGLEVYGYTF TGCAGCGTGAGACAGGGGTTGGAGGTCTATGGCTACACCTTC
TRBJ2-7 TRBV7-2 - TRBD2 CASSHGLAAYYEQYF TGTGCCAGCAGCCATGGACTAGCGGCCTACTACGAGCAGTACTTC
TRBJ2-7 TRBV7-9 few - CASSSIDSKEYEQYF TGTGCCAGCAGTTCTATAGACAGCAAAGAATACGAGCAGTACTTC
TRBJ2-1 TRBV2 - - CASRVIYNEQFF TGTGCCAGCAGGGTTATTTACAATGAGCAGTTCTTC
TRBJ2-2 TRBV10-2 - - CASSERAGELFF TGCGCCAGCAGTGAGCGGGCCGGGGAGCTGTTTTTT
TRBJ1-4 TRBV6-6 - TRBD1 CASSYSGQERKLFF TGTGCCAGCAGTTACTCTGGACAGGAAAGAAAACTGTTTTTT
TRBJ2-3 TRBV14 once - CASSQAGHRDTQYF TGTGCCAGCAGCCAAGCGGGACACCGAGATACGCAGTATTTT
TRBJ2-7 TRBV2 - - CATHYSRGIYEQYF TGTGCCACACACTACTCAAGGGGGATCTACGAGCAGTACTTC
TRBJ2-1 TRBV6-6 - - CASSLRDLTDYNEQFF TGTGCCAGCAGTTTAAGGGACCTCACTGATTACAATGAGCAGTTCTTC
TRBJ1-2 TRBV6-5 - - CASIRDATYGYTF TGTGCCAGCATACGGGACGCAACCTATGGCTACACCTTC
TRBJ2-7 TRBV10-1 few - CASSAGSGGNHEQYF TGCGCCAGCAGTGCGGGTAGCGGAGGGAACCACGAGCAGTACTTC
TRBJ2-3 TRBV19 - - CASSIIGGVNTDTQYF TGTGCCAGTAGTATAATAGGCGGGGTCAACACAGATACGCAGTATTTT
TRBJ1-2 TRBV12-3/TRBV12-4 - - CASSFAVPGGYTF TGTGCCAGCAGTTTTGCGGTTCCTGGGGGCTACACCTTC
TRBJ2-2 TRBV3-1/TRBV3-2 - - CASSQDSNTGELFF TGTGCCAGCAGCCAAGATTCCAACACCGGGGAGCTGTTTTTT
TRBJ2-1 TRBV5-6 few - CASSLGAGHNEQFF TGTGCCAGCAGCTTGGGAGCGGGACATAATGAGCAGTTCTTC
TRBJ1-5 TRBV28 - - CASSFPVNNQPQHF TGTGCCAGCAGTTTCCCAGTGAACAATCAGCCCCAGCATTTT
TRBJ2-1 TRBV6-6 - - CASLDSSYNEQFF TGTGCCAGCCTGGACAGTTCCTACAATGAGCAGTTCTTC
TRBJ1-3 TRBV7-9 - - CASSFPSGQDSSGNTIYF TGTGCCAGCAGCTTCCCTAGCGGCCAGGACTCCTCTGGAAACACCATATATTTT
TRBJ1-2 TRBV7-9 - - CASRGNYGYTF TGTGCCAGCAGGGGGAACTATGGCTACACCTTC
TRBJ2-5 TRBV6-5 - TRBD1 CASSLGQLQETQYF TGTGCCAGCAGTTTGGGACAGCTCCAAGAGACCCAGTACTTC
TRBJ2-1 TRBV7-7 - TRBD2 CASSLRTGGSYNEQFF TGTGCTAGCAGCCTCCGGACGGGGGGATCCTACAATGAGCAGTTCTTC